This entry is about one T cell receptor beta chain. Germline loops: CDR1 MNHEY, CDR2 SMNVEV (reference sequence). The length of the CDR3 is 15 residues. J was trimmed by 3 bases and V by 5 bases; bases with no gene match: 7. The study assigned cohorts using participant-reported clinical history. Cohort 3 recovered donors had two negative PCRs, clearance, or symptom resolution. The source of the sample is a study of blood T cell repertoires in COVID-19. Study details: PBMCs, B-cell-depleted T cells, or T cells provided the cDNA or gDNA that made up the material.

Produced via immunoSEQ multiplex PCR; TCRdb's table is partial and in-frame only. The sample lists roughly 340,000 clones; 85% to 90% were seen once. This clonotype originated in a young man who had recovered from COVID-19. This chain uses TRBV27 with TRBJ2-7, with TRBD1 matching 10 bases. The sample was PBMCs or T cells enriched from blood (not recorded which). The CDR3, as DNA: TGTGCCAGCAGTCCGCGGACAGGGGGTAACTACGAGCAGTACTTC. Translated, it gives CASSPRTGGNYEQYF.